This T cell receptor beta chain was captured in a study of PD-1 blockade in classical Hodgkin lymphoma. Germline V lookup: CDR1 SGHTA, CDR2 FQGTGA. The CDR3 runs 15 residues. Trimming left V 2 bases short and J 3 bases short, with 14 bases between. The assay was immunoSEQ multiplex PCR, and TCRdb's table has in-frame clones only and misses some. The sample includes tens of thousands of clones, roughly 84% seen only once; the top ten take under 2%. With no exception, relapse followed autologous stem cell transplantation in all patients, and brentuximab vedotin exposure varied. Isolation of CD4+ T cells from thawed PBMCs was performed by magnetic negative selection. The best responses consisted of complete response, partial response or progressive disease.

The chain employs TRBV7-3 and TRBJ2-7, with D perhaps TRBD1 or TRBD2 (5 bases each). Sequenced material: CD4+ T cells from blood, taken at baseline. This TCR came from a human donor with classical Hodgkin lymphoma. Here the CDR3 DNA reads TGTGCCAGCAGCTTAGGGGCAGGGAGTCTCTACGAGCAGTACTTC. It translates to CASSLGAGSLYEQYF.